These 20 T cell receptor beta chains share one sample of origin, sequenced in a study of T cells in Graves' hyperthyroidism and ophthalmopathy. RNA transcripts yielded amplified TCR beta CDR3 regions. The TCR CDR3 first-round RT-PCR relied on the HTBI primer set. Using its own MiXCR run on the multiplex PCR reads, TCRdb lists one record per CDR3 protein. The table lists about 480,000 distinct CDR3 sequences, under 25% of them singletons. Sequences were obtained from blood. These receptors were taken from a woman in her 70s with Graves' ophthalmopathy.

V is TRBV6-1 and J is TRBJ1-6; TRBD1 matches at 7 bases. The J segment lost 9 bases and the V segment lost 10 bases, leaving 9 bases of the junction unmatched. The CDR3 consists of 13 residues. Per germline, CDR1 MNHNS and CDR2 SASEGT. CDR3 region: CATKGTESSPLHF. In DNA, the CDR3 is TGTGCCACCAAGGGGACAGAAAGTTCACCCCTCCACTTT.

This clonotype was seen ten or more times. The V gene is TRBV12-3 or TRBV12-4, the J gene TRBJ2-2; TRBD1 matches at 7 bases. With 2 bases clipped from V and 0 bases from J, the junction kept 3 bases outside the gene matches. This CDR3 is built from 16 residues. The CDR3 DNA is TGTGCCAGCAGTTTAAGAGGACAGGCGAACACCGGGGAGCTGTTTTTT. It specifies CASSLRGQANTGELFF.

The sample holds a few counts of this clonotype. The rearrangement joins TRBV12-3 or TRBV12-4 to TRBJ2-1, with 10 positions matching TRBD2. This CDR3 comprises 16 residues. Trimming cost V 2 bases and J 7 bases; bases outside gene matches: 8. This CDR3 reads CASSLSLAGVGNEQFF. CDR3 DNA sequence: TGTGCCAGCAGTTTAAGTCTAGCGGGAGTAGGTAATGAGCAGTTCTTC.

This clonotype was observed a handful of times. This may come from a read error, since a much larger clone is one base off. The chain uses TRBV9 and TRBJ2-2; no firm D call. Trimming removed 4 bases from V and 1 base from J, with 8 bases in between. In germline, CDR1 is SGDLS, CDR2 YYNGEE. CDR3 length: 14 amino acids. Here the CDR3 DNA reads TGTGCCAGCAGCCCCGACGGGAACACCGGGGAGCTGTTTTTT. Translating gives CASSPDGNTGELFF.

For this clonotype: A clone one base away is much larger, so this may be a read error. This sequence joins TRBV28 and TRBJ1-2; tentatively, D is TRBD1 (5 bases). This CDR3 comprises 14 residues. CDR1 MDHEN and CDR2 SYDVKM come from the germline V gene. CDR3 sequence (DNA): TGTGCCGGCAGGGTCACGGTACGACTCTATGGCTACACCTTC. The encoded protein is CAGRVTVRLYGYTF.

The chain links TRBV7-9 to TRBJ2-5, with TRBD1 as a possible D gene (6 bases). This CDR3 is 14 amino acids long. V shed 0 bases and J shed 4 bases, with 9 bases lying between them. Per the germline V gene, CDR1 is SEHNR and CDR2 is FQNEAQ (reference sequence). The CDR3 loop is CASSLAWTVETQYF. The CDR3 DNA follows: TGTGCCAGCAGCTTAGCGTGGACAGTAGAGACCCAGTACTTC.

The rearrangement joins TRBV4-3 to TRBJ1-2; no firm D call. Deletions cut 4 bases from V and 0 bases from J, with 12 bases between. The CDR3 spans 15 residues. Looked up from germline, CDR1 is LGHNA and CDR2 is YSLEER. The CDR3 sequence is CASSRRTAANYGYTF. CDR3 nucleotides: TGCGCCAGCAGCCGACGGACGGCAGCTAACTATGGCTACACCTTC.

The genes are TRBV20-1 and TRBJ2-7; maybe TRBD1 (5 bases). Trimming removed 6 bases from V and 0 bases from J, with 12 bases in between. Per the germline V gene, CDR1 is DFQATT and CDR2 is SNEGSKA (reference sequence). The CDR3 consists of 13 residues. CDR3 DNA: TGCAGTGCAGACAGATTTTCCTCCTACGAGCAGTACTTC. It yields the protein CSADRFSSYEQYF.

The CDR3 reads CASSKRERGTDTQYF. In DNA form, the CDR3 reads TGTGCCAGTAGTAAACGGGAGAGGGGGACAGATACGCAGTATTTT. The chain has TRBV19 and TRBJ2-3; TRBD1 or TRBD2 may be the D gene (6 bases each). The V end was cut by 4 bases, the J end by 3 bases, with 14 bases between. This CDR3 has 15 amino acids. Germline-derived CDR1 and CDR2 are LNHDA and SQIVND (reference sequence).

This clonotype occurred a few times. This sequence joins TRBV10-1 and TRBJ2-2; 11 nucleotides line up with TRBD2. The germline gives CDR1 WNHNN, CDR2 SYGVQD (reference sequence). The CDR3 has 16 amino acids. The ends lost 4 bases at V and 7 bases at J; junction bases unmatched: 8. CDR3 nucleotide sequence: TGCGCCAGCAGTGTAGCGGGAGGGCCATACGGCGGGGAGCTGTTTTTT. Amino acid sequence: CASSVAGGPYGGELFF.

This clonotype was picked up a small number of times. The chain has TRBV18 and TRBJ1-4; 8 bases map to TRBD1. The CDR3 totals 14 residues. Per the germline V gene, CDR1 is KGHSH and CDR2 is LQKENI. V was clipped by 4 bases and J by 8 bases; unmatched bases: 6. The CDR3 protein is CASSRGGQGEKLFF. The CDR3 DNA follows: TGTGCCAGCTCACGCGGAGGACAGGGAGAAAAACTGTTTTTT.

This clonotype was counted between two and nine times. The genes are TRBV19 and TRBJ2-1; D not resolved. The CDR3 extends over 14 amino acids. The V gene's germline CDR1 is LNHDA and CDR2 SQIVND (reference sequence). V was shortened by 4 bases and J by 2 bases, with 9 bases between the two germline ends. The CDR3 here is CASSSEPTYNEQFF. The CDR3 DNA reads as TGTGCCAGTAGTAGTGAGCCTACCTACAATGAGCAGTTCTTC.

This clonotype was seen many times. The V call is TRBV12-3 or TRBV12-4, the J call TRBJ2-2; 9 bases are shared with TRBD1. The CDR3 runs to 18 residues. V lost 1 base to trimming and J lost 2 bases; unmatched junction nucleotides: 8. The CDR3 nucleotides are TGTGCCAGCAGTTTAGGTGAAAGGACAGGGGTCAACACCGGGGAGCTGTTTTTT. Translation gives CASSLGERTGVNTGELFF.

This clonotype was observed a few times. This chain uses TRBV19 with TRBJ2-1, with D possibly TRBD1 on 5 matching bases. Germline CDR1 is LNHDA and CDR2 is SQIVND (reference sequence). The CDR3 extends over 14 amino acids. The V end was cut by 3 bases, the J end by 3 bases, with 9 bases between. Written as DNA, the CDR3 is TGTGCCAGTAGTATGGGGCAGCTCTACAATGAGCAGTTCTTC. Protein sequence: CASSMGQLYNEQFF. The full variable domain, rest sourced from reference TRBV19 and TRBJ2-1, is DGGITQSPKYLFRKEGQNVTLSCEQNLNHDAMYWYRQDPGQGLRLIYYSQIVNDFQKGDIAEGYSVSREKKESFPLTVTSAQKNPTAFYLCASSMGQLYNEQFFGPGTRLTVL.

The chain employs TRBV12-3 or TRBV12-4 and TRBJ1-2; 7 nucleotides agree with TRBD1. The CDR3 has 13 amino acids. The trim removed 7 bases at V and 8 bases at J, leaving 10 bases unmatched. The CDR3 is CASNLGQFRGYTF. CDR3 bases: TGTGCCAGCAACTTGGGACAGTTTCGGGGCTACACCTTC.

V and J are TRBV6-4 and TRBJ1-1; D call uncertain. V was cut by 2 bases and J by 10 bases, with 14 bases left in between. The CDR3 covers 13 residues. CDR1 MRHNA and CDR2 SNTAGT come from the germline V gene. CDR3 in amino acids: CASSDGSEGRAFF. The DNA of the CDR3 is TGTGCCAGCAGTGACGGGTCAGAGGGCCGAGCTTTCTTT.

The chain carries TRBV6-1 and TRBJ2-7, with TRBD1 matching over 8 bases. V lost 6 bases to trimming and J lost 2 bases; unmatched junction nucleotides: 6. CDR1 is MNHNS and CDR2 is SASEGT in the germline V gene. This CDR3 has 14 residues. CDR3 residues: CASSLTRGPYEQYF. The CDR3 DNA is TGTGCCAGCAGCCTAACCAGGGGGCCCTACGAGCAGTACTTC.

This sequence joins TRBV5-6 and TRBJ2-7, with 14 bases matching TRBD2. The V and J ends lost 1 base and 3 bases, in that order; junction bases with no gene match: 9. This CDR3 is built from 18 residues. CDR1 is SGHDT, CDR2 YYEEEE, per germline. The CDR3 sequence: CASSLFLGLAGESYEQYF. CDR3 DNA sequence: TGTGCCAGCAGCTTGTTCTTGGGACTAGCGGGAGAAAGCTACGAGCAGTACTTC.

This chain connects TRBV10-3 to TRBJ2-7, with a tentative D call TRBD2 (6 bases). In germline, CDR1 is ENHRY, CDR2 SYGVKD. This CDR3 is built from 15 residues. Deletions cut 6 bases from V and 0 bases from J, with 15 bases between. DNA for the CDR3: TGTGCCATCAGGGAAGCGGGTCCGAGCTCCTACGAGCAGTACTTC. Its translation: CAIREAGPSSYEQYF.

Details on this clonotype: Germline and junction disagree at one end, which may indicate a read error. The V and J genes are TRBV20-1 and TRBJ1-5; a weak D match, TRBD1 (6 bases). CDR1 and CDR2 (germline): DFQATT, SNEGSKA (reference sequence). This CDR3 region has 12 residues. The CDR3 DNA follows: TGCAGTGCTCGCAGGGGCGATCAGCCCAAGCATTTT. Protein sequence: CSARRGDQPKHF.